This T cell receptor beta chain comes out of a study of T cells expressing NK-cell markers. Study at large: From sorted CD3+CD56+NKG2C+, CD3+CD56+NKG2C- and CD3+CD56-NKG2C+ T cells came the TCR beta repertoires. There were seven HCMV-seropositive donors and one seronegative donor among the eight sequenced. General study results and limits: What remained unclear was the HCMV specificity of expanded NKG2C+ T cell clones.

This CDR3 is built from 15 residues. Germline CDR1 reads KGHDR; CDR2 reads SFDVKD. On this clonotype itself: The target antigen is unknown.

TCRdb re-called the 5' RACE reads; one entry per CDR3 protein, DNA not given. The table lists 350,000 to 400,000 distinct CDR3 sequences. Sequencing was done on a sample of blood T cells: a sorted CD56 or NKG2C T cell subset, CD4+ or CD8+ T cells, or bulk PBMC T cells (not recorded which). The clonotype originates from a woman between 45 and 65 years old in good health. The V call is TRBV24-1, the J call TRBJ2-5; TCRdb calls TRBD2, which cannot be checked without DNA. The chain's CDR3 is CATSDTSGNQETQYF.